These 16 T cell receptor beta chains were all obtained from the same sample, sequenced in a study of T cells in tuberculosis. Some clones are missing from TCRdb's copy, which holds only in-frame ones; the method was immunoSEQ multiplex PCR. Among around 25,000 clones listed, roughly 92% were seen once. The sequenced sample consisted of PBMCs. The origin of the receptors is a donor aged 10 to 29 with latent tuberculosis or without tuberculosis infection. Some clones in this sample may be carry-over from other donors' samples.

This clone was seen just once. The chain has TRBV11-2 and TRBJ2-5; 10 bases align to TRBD2. The J segment lost 4 bases and the V segment lost 3 bases, leaving 8 bases of the junction unmatched. This CDR3 is built from 16 residues. The germline CDR1 and CDR2 sequences are SGHAT and FQNNGV. CDR3 sequence: CASSFLAGEVGETQYF. CDR3 DNA sequence: TGTGCCAGCAGCTTTCTAGCGGGAGAGGTAGGAGAGACCCAGTACTTC.

The chain combines TRBV7-3 with TRBJ2-7; TRBD2 matches at 11 bases. The CDR3 consists of 16 residues. Trimming cost V 5 bases and J 8 bases; bases outside gene matches: 14. Per the germline V gene, CDR1 is SGHTA and CDR2 is FQGTGA. The CDR3 region has the DNA TGTGCCAGCAGCGGAGGGACTAGCGGAGACCTTGTAAAGCAGTACTTC. Its protein is CASSGGTSGDLVKQYF.

The chain employs TRBV7-2 and TRBJ2-3; D is perhaps TRBD2 (6 bases). Trimming stripped 3 bases from V and 5 bases from J, with 12 bases between. Germline CDR1 SGHTA, CDR2 FQGNSA. The CDR3 totals 14 residues. In DNA form, the CDR3 reads TGTGCCAGCAGCTTGAACGGGGGTGGAGATACGCAGTATTTT. It encodes CASSLNGGGDTQYF. Using reference TRBV7-2 and TRBJ2-3 for the parts outside the CDR3, the full variable domain is GAGVSQSPSNKVTEKGKDVELRCDPISGHTALYWYRQSLGQGLEFLIYFQGNSAPDKSGLPSDRFSAERTGGSVSTLTIQRTQQEDSAVYLCASSLNGGGDTQYFGPGTRLTVL.

This clone was seen only a few times. V and J are TRBV11-2 and TRBJ2-1, with D uncertain. The CDR3 length is 13 residues. CDR1 SGHAT and CDR2 FQNNGV come from the germline V gene. V was cut by 5 bases and J by 2 bases, with 7 bases left in between. The CDR3 sequence: CASSIDTYNEQFF. Written as DNA, the CDR3 is TGTGCCAGCAGCATCGACACCTACAATGAGCAGTTCTTC. Full variable domain (outside the CDR3, taken from reference TRBV11-2 and TRBJ2-1): EAGVAQSPRYKIIEKRQSVAFWCNPISGHATLYWYQQILGQGPKLLIQFQNNGVVDDSQLPKDRFSAERLKGVDSTLKIQPAKLEDSAVYLCASSIDTYNEQFFGPGTRLTVL.

The chain is built from TRBV9 and TRBJ1-2; 10 nucleotides agree with TRBD1. This CDR3 contains 13 residues. Germline assignment: CDR1 SGDLS and CDR2 YYNGEE. The V gene end was trimmed by 3 bases and the J gene end by 6 bases; junction bases not matched to a gene: 2. CDR3 protein: CASSGQGANGYTF. In nucleotides, the CDR3 is TGTGCCAGCAGCGGACAGGGGGCGAATGGCTACACCTTC.

The CDR3 coding sequence is TGTGCCAGCAGCCGCTCGACTAGCGGGTTAACTCATGAGCAGTTCTTC. It encodes CASSRSTSGLTHEQFF. The chain has TRBV14 and TRBJ2-1, with 10 bases fitting TRBD2. The germline V gene has CDR1 SGHDN and CDR2 FVKESK. The CDR3 is 16 amino acids. Germline trimming cut 4 bases from V and 8 bases from J; bases unmatched to any gene: 11.

This clone was picked up a small number of times. CDR3 nucleotides: TGTGCCAGCAGCTTGGCACGACAGGGACAGCAGCAGTTCTTC. It specifies CASSLARQGQQQFF. The rearrangement joins TRBV5-4 to TRBJ2-1; 7 bases line up with TRBD1. CDR1 and CDR2 (germline): SGHNT, YYREEE (reference sequence). This CDR3 region has 14 residues. Unmatched junction bases numbered 8, after V lost 0 bases and J lost 11 bases.

The rearrangement uses TRBV7-9 and TRBJ2-1; TRBD2 matches 13 bases. The CDR3 is made up of 17 amino acids. Germline assignment: CDR1 SEHNR and CDR2 FQNEAQ (reference sequence). V gave up 3 bases and J gave up 6 bases; unmatched junction bases: 8. The CDR3 region is CASSLGTSGNSGNEQFF. In nucleotides, the CDR3 is TGTGCCAGCAGCTTGGGGACTAGCGGGAATTCTGGCAATGAGCAGTTCTTC.

The V call is TRBV10-2, the J call TRBJ1-1, with D unclear. Germline CDR1 reads WSHSY; CDR2 reads SAAADI. The V and J ends lost 8 bases and 1 base respectively, with 14 bases between them. The CDR3 is made up of 14 amino acids. CDR3 coding DNA: TGCGCCAGCTCTCCGGGGATGGGGAACACTGAAGCTTTCTTT. As protein: CASSPGMGNTEAFF.

The gene calls are TRBV2 and TRBJ2-4, with 8 bases matching TRBD2. Germline trimming cut 6 bases from V and 1 base from J; bases unmatched to any gene: 5. Germline V gives CDR1 SNHLY, CDR2 FYNNEI. This CDR3 is 15 amino acids long. Here the CDR3 reads CASRAGGGAKNIQYF. For the CDR3, the DNA is TGTGCCAGCAGGGCGGGAGGTGGGGCCAAAAACATTCAGTACTTC.

The rearrangement joins TRBV11-2 to TRBJ2-5; perhaps TRBD1 as D (6 bases). The ends were cut back, 5 bases at V and 3 bases at J, with 19 bases in the middle. This CDR3 comprises 16 residues. The V gene's germline CDR1 is SGHAT and CDR2 FQNNGV. CDR3 sequence: CASSLYSAGVKETQYF. DNA for the CDR3: TGTGCCAGCAGCCTGTACTCGGCAGGGGTGAAAGAGACCCAGTACTTC. Together with reference TRBV11-2 and TRBJ2-5, the CDR3 gives the full variable domain: EAGVAQSPRYKIIEKRQSVAFWCNPISGHATLYWYQQILGQGPKLLIQFQNNGVVDDSQLPKDRFSAERLKGVDSTLKIQPAKLEDSAVYLCASSLYSAGVKETQYFGPGTRLLVL.

This clone was seen a single time. The chain uses TRBV19 and TRBJ1-4; 7 positions agree with TRBD1. J lost 5 bases, V lost 9 bases, and 12 bases had no gene match. In germline, CDR1 is LNHDA, CDR2 SQIVND (reference sequence). The CDR3 sequence is 15 residues long. CDR3 sequence: CASTNRDRGNEKLFF. CDR3 in DNA: TGTGCCAGCACCAACCGGGACAGAGGGAATGAAAAACTGTTTTTT.

In its sample, this clone is medium-sized (0.01 to 0.1%). This sequence joins TRBV11-2 and TRBJ1-2; unclear D gene. The CDR3 is made up of 14 amino acids. Germline V gene data show CDR1 as SGHAT and CDR2 as FQNNGV. V was trimmed by 3 bases and J by 2 bases, leaving 10 bases between them. The DNA for the CDR3 is TGTGCCAGCAGCTTGTCTGGAGGGAACTATGGCTACACCTTC. Protein product: CASSLSGGNYGYTF.

This chain links TRBV2 with TRBJ2-6, with D uncertain. Deletions cut 1 base from V and 0 bases from J, with 7 bases between. The germline V gene has CDR1 SNHLY and CDR2 FYNNEI. The CDR3 is 16 residues long. This CDR3 is CASSEDSFSGANVLTF. In DNA, the CDR3 is TGTGCCAGCAGTGAAGACAGTTTCTCTGGGGCCAACGTCCTGACTTTC.

This chain joins TRBV14 and TRBJ1-2, with D unresolved. This CDR3 spans 13 amino acids. Trimming left V 0 bases short and J 13 bases short, with 15 bases between. Germline values: CDR1 SGHDN, CDR2 FVKESK. Here the CDR3 reads CASSQDRRSSGTF. CDR3 in DNA: TGTGCCAGCAGCCAAGATAGGAGATCCTCGGGCACCTTC.

The genes are TRBV11-3 and TRBJ2-1; 9 bases map to TRBD2. Looked up from germline, CDR1 is SGHNT and CDR2 is YENEEA. This CDR3 is 18 amino acids long. V lost 0 bases and J lost 2; bases outside the gene matches: 8. The CDR3 protein is CASSLDRLAGGAYNEQFF. CDR3 coding DNA: TGTGCCAGCAGCTTAGATCGTCTCGCGGGAGGGGCCTACAATGAGCAGTTCTTC.